The next 13 T cell receptor beta chains were all read from a single sample in a study of patients and donors after allogeneic stem cell transplantation. Each CDR3 protein is one row after TCRdb ran MiXCR on the RT-PCR reads. The sample gives hundreds of thousands of distinct CDR3 sequences, 16% of which show up once; less than 8.5% is in the top ten. The sequenced sample consisted of blood, either unsorted or a sorted T cell fraction (not recorded which). The receptors come from a human donor who was either an allogeneic HSCT recipient or a stem cell or donor lymphocyte infusion donor (not recorded which). It is not recorded whose cells these are; they may come from a transplant donor.

The J gene is TRBJ2-2, the V gene TRBV6-1, with a tentative D call TRBD1 (5 bases). V was clipped by 8 bases and J by 0 bases, with 10 bases between them. Germline CDR1 and CDR2: MNHNS and SASEGT. This CDR3 is 14 amino acids long. The CDR3 DNA sequence: TGTGCCAGCGTCAGGACACCGAACACCGGGGAGCTGTTTTTT. As protein: CASVRTPNTGELFF.

This clonotype was counted only a few times. The chain has TRBV12-3 or TRBV12-4 and TRBJ2-3, with D unresolved. V lost 4 bases and J lost 0, with 5 bases in between. The CDR3 runs to 13 residues. CDR3 sequence: CASSSQSTDTQYF. The CDR3 DNA is TGTGCCAGCAGTTCGCAAAGCACAGATACGCAGTATTTT.

The genes are TRBV15 and TRBJ2-2; 8 nucleotides line up with TRBD2. The CDR3 extends over 16 amino acids. The junction had 7 bases not matched to a gene; V was cut back by 0 bases and J by 7 bases. The germline gives CDR1 LNHNV, CDR2 YYDKDF (reference sequence). CDR3 loop: CATSRDPGGRSGELFF. CDR3 nucleotides: TGTGCCACCAGCAGAGATCCGGGGGGGCGTAGCGGGGAGCTGTTTTTT.

CDR3: CSARVAGVGTGELFF. In DNA, the CDR3 is TGCAGTGCTAGAGTAGCGGGAGTGGGCACCGGGGAGCTGTTTTTT. The chain links TRBV20-1 to TRBJ2-2, with 9 bases identical to TRBD2. The germline V gene encodes CDR1 DFQATT and CDR2 SNEGSKA (reference sequence). The CDR3 has 15 amino acids. V gave up 1 base and J gave up 4 bases; unmatched junction bases: 4.

This clonotype has a count of ten or more. The rearrangement joins TRBV5-1 to TRBJ2-1, with D perhaps TRBD2 (5 bases). With 1 base removed from V and 1 base from J, the gap between germline ends came to 9 bases. This CDR3 is 15 amino acids long. Germline lookup yields CDR1 SGHRS and CDR2 YFSETQ. The CDR3 DNA reads as TGCGCCAGCAGCTTGAACAGCGGATCCTACAATGAGCAGTTCTTC. Its translation is CASSLNSGSYNEQFF. Based on the CDR3 plus reference TRBV5-1 and TRBJ2-1, the full variable domain is KAGVTQTPRYLIKTRGQQVTLSCSPISGHRSVSWYQQTPGQGLQFLFEYFSETQRNKGNFPGRFSGRQFSNSRSEMNVSTLELGDSALYLCASSLNSGSYNEQFFGPGTRLTVL.

This clonotype showed up just a few times. The rearrangement links TRBV5-5 to TRBJ2-2, with D maybe TRBD2 (5 bases). The CDR3 runs 15 residues. V lost 0 bases to trimming and J lost 6 bases, with 12 bases between them. Germline CDR1 and CDR2: SGHKS and YYEKEE (reference sequence). The CDR3 bases are TGTGCCAGCAGCTTGGCGTTAGGGAGCCCCGGGGAGCTGTTTTTT. Translation: CASSLALGSPGELFF.

This clonotype was seen only a few times. The chain has TRBV2 and TRBJ1-2; D may be TRBD1 (5 bases). The V gene lost 4 bases and the J gene lost 8 bases, with 14 bases spanning the gap. Germline lookup yields CDR1 SNHLY and CDR2 FYNNEI. This CDR3 is built from 13 residues. The CDR3 protein is CASSAGPLLGYTF. The CDR3 bases are TGTGCCAGCAGTGCGGGACCCTTACTCGGCTACACCTTC.

This clonotype has a handful of counts. V gene TRBV11-3 combines with J gene TRBJ2-3, with D perhaps matching TRBD1 or TRBD2 (5 bases each). This CDR3 is built from 14 residues. Germline assignment: CDR1 SGHNT and CDR2 YENEEA. V shed 6 bases and J shed 2 bases, with 12 bases lying between them. In DNA, the CDR3 is TGTGCCAGCAGAAAAGGGGAGATCACAGATACGCAGTATTTT. Amino acids: CASRKGEITDTQYF. Complete variable domain (other parts from reference TRBV11-3 and TRBJ2-3): EAGVVQSPRYKIIEKKQPVAFWCNPISGHNTLYWYLQNLGQGPELLIRYENEEAVDDSQLPKDRFSAERLKGVDSTLKIQPAELGDSAVYLCASRKGEITDTQYFGPGTRLTVL.

This clonotype appeared a few times. The J gene is TRBJ1-2, the V gene TRBV6-5, with 9 positions matching TRBD1. Germline loops: CDR1 MNHEY, CDR2 SVGAGI. This CDR3 comprises 16 residues. The ends lost 2 bases at V and 8 bases at J; junction bases unmatched: 12. CDR3 loop: CASSYKLGTGFEGYTF. The CDR3 bases are TGTGCCAGCAGTTACAAGTTAGGGACAGGGTTCGAGGGCTACACCTTC.

The CDR3 DNA follows: TGTGCCAGCAAGAGGAGAGGGGGGCTTGGTTTTGACTATGGCTACACCTTC. Translating it yields CASKRRGGLGFDYGYTF. The chain couples TRBV12-3 or TRBV12-4 to TRBJ1-2, with D tentatively TRBD1 (6 bases). V lost 7 bases, J lost 3 bases, and 24 bases lay in between. This CDR3 contains 17 residues.

This clonotype has more than one count but fewer than ten. Here the CDR3 DNA reads TGTGCCAGCAGTTGGACGGAGGAGGATGAGCAGTTCTTC. This sequence encodes CASSWTEEDEQFF. The chain recombines TRBV27 with TRBJ2-1; a possible D gene is TRBD2 (5 bases). This CDR3 is built from 13 residues. The germline V gene encodes CDR1 MNHEY and CDR2 SMNVEV (reference sequence). The V end lost 4 bases, the J end lost 8 bases, and 12 bases lay between the germline ends.

Ten or more counts support this clonotype. This sequence joins TRBV20-1 and TRBJ2-3; D is uncertain. This CDR3 contains 13 residues. Germline V gene data show CDR1 as DFQATT and CDR2 as SNEGSKA (reference sequence). V was cut by 2 bases and J by 1 base, with 7 bases left in between. CDR3 nucleotide sequence: TGCAGTGCTAGACGCCCCGGCACAGATACGCAGTATTTT. This encodes CSARRPGTDTQYF.

The chain is built from TRBV7-9 and TRBJ1-2; no definite D call. This CDR3 region has 15 residues. V was shortened by 4 bases and J by 1 base, with 13 bases between the two germline ends. From germline, CDR1 is SEHNR and CDR2 FQNEAQ (reference sequence). In DNA form, the CDR3 reads TGTGCCAGCAGCTCTCCAAAATATAATAACTATGGCTACACCTTC. Translation: CASSSPKYNNYGYTF.